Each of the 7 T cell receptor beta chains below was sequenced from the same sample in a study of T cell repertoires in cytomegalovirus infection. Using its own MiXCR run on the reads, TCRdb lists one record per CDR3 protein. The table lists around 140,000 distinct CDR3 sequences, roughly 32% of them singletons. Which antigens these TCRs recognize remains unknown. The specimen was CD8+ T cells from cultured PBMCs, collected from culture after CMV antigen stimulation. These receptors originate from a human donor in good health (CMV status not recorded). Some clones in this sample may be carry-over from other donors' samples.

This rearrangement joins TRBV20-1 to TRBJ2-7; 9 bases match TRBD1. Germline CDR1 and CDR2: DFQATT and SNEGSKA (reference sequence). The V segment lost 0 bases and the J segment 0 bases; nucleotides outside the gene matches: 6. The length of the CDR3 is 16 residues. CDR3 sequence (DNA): TGCAGTGCTAGAGATAGGGGACAGGGTCTCTCCTACGAGCAGTACTTC. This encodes CSARDRGQGLSYEQYF.

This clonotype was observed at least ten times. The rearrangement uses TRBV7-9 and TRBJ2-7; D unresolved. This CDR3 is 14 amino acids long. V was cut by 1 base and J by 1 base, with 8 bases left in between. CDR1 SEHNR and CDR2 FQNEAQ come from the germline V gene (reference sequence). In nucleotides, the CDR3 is TGTGCCAGCAGCTTAGACGGTAAATCCTACGAGCAGTACTTC. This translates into CASSLDGKSYEQYF. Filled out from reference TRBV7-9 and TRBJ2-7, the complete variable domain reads DTGVSQNPRHKITKRGQNVTFRCDPISEHNRLYWYRQTLGQGPEFLTYFQNEAQLEKSRLLSDRFSAERPKGSFSTLEIQRTEQGDSAMYLCASSLDGKSYEQYFGPGTRLTVT.

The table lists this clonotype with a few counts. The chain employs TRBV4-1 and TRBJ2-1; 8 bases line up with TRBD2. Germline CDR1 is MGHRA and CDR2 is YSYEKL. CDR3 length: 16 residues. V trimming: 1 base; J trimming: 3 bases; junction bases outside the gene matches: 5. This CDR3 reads CASSQGTGGRYNEQFF. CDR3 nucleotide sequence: TGCGCCAGCAGCCAAGGGACGGGGGGGCGCTACAATGAGCAGTTCTTC.

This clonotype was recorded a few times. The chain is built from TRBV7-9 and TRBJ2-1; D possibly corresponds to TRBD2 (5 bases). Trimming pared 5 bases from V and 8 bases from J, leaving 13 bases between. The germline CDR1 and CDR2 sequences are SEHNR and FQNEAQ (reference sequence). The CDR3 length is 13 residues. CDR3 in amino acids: CASSHVLGDEQFF. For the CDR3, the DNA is TGTGCCAGCAGCCACGTCCTGGGAGATGAGCAGTTCTTC.

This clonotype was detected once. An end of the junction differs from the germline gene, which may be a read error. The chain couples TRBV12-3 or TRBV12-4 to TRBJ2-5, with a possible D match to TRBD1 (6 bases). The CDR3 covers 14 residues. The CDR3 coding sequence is TGTGCCAGCAGATCCACCCGGGGACAAGAGGCCCAGTACTTC. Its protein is CASRSTRGQEAQYF.

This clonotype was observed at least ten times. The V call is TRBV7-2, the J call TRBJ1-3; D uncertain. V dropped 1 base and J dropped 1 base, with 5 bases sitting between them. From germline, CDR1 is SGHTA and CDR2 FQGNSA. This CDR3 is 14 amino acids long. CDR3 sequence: CASSLGDSGNTIYF. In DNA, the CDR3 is TGTGCCAGCAGCTTAGGGGATTCTGGAAACACCATATATTTT.

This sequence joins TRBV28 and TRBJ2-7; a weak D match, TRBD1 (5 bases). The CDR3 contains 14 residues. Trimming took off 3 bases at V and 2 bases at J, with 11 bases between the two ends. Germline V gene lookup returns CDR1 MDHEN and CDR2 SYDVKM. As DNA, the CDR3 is TGTGCCAGCAGTTTCCACAGGTCGACCTACGAGCAGTACTTC. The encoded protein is CASSFHRSTYEQYF.